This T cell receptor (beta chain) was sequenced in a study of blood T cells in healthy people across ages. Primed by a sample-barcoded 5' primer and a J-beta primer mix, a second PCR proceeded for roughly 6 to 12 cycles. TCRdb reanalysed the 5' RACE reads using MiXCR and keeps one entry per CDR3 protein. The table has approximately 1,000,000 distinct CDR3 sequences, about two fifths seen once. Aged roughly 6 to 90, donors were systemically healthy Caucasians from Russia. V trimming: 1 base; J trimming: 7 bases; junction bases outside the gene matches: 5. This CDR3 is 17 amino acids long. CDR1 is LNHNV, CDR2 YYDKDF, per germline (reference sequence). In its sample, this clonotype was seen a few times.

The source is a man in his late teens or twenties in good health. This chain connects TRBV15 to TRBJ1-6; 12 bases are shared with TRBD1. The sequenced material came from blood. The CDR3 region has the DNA TGTGCCACCAGCAGAGGGGGACAGGGGGCGCGGAATTCACCCCTCCACTTT. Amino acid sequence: CATSRGGQGARNSPLHF.